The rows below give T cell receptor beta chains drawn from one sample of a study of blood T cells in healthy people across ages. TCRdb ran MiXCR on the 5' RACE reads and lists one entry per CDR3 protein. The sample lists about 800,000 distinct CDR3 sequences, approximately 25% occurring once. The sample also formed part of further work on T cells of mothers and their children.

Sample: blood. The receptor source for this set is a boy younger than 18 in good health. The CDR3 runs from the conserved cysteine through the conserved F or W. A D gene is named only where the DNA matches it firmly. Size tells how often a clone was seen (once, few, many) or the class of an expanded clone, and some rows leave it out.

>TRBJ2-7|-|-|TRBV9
TGTGCCAGCAGCGCTGGGCCCTCCCACGAGCAGTACTTC
CASSAGPSHEQYF
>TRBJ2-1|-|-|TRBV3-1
TGTGCCAGCAGCCAAGGGCTAGTGGGTGAGCAGTTCTTC
CASSQGLVGEQFF
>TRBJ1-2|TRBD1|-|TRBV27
TGTGCCAGCAGTTTCTTCGCCTACGGGACAGGGTTAAACGGCTACACCTTC
CASSFFAYGTGLNGYTF
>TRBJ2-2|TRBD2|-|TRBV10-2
TGCGCCAGCAGTGAGTGGCTAGCGGGTGCCACCGGGGAGCTGTTTTTT
CASSEWLAGATGELFF
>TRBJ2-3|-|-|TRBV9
TGTGCCAGCAGCACCCGGGCCACGAACTCAGATACGCAGTATTTT
CASSTRATNSDTQYF
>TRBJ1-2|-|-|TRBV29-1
TGCAGCGTTGAAAGGCAGTCCTATGGCTGCACCTTC
CSVERQSYGCTF
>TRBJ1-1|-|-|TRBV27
TGTGCCAGCAGCGTAACTTTTGGCACTGAAGCTTTCTTT
CASSVTFGTEAFF
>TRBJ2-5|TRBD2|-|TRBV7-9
TGTGCCAGCAGCCACCTCGCGGGGGGGACAAAAGAGACCCAGTACTTC
CASSHLAGGTKETQYF
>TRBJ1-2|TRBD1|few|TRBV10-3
TGTGCCATCAGTGAGTCGGGACAGGGGAGCTACACCTTC
CAISESGQGSYTF
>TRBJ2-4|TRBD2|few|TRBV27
TGTGCCAGCAGTCCCATACTAGCGGTAGCCAAAGACATTCAGTACTTC
CASSPILAVAKDIQYF
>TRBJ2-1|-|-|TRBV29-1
TGCAGCGGCCTCGATGGTCAGCAGTTCTTC
CSGLDGQQFF
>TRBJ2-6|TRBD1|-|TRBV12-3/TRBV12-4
TGTGCCAGCAGTTTAGCGCGCCGACAGGGGTTCTTAGGGGATAAATCTGGGGCCAACGTCCTGACTTTC
CASSLARRQGFLGDKSGANVLTF
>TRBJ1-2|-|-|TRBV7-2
TGTGCCAGCAGCACCGGGGGCAAGAACTATGGCTACACCTTC
CASSTGGKNYGYTF
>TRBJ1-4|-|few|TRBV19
TGTGCCAGTAGCGCTGGAGCTAATGAAAAACTGTTTTTT
CASSAGANEKLFF
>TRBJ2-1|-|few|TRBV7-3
TGTGCCAGCAGCTTAACGGCGGTAGGTGAGCAGTTCTTC
CASSLTAVGEQFF
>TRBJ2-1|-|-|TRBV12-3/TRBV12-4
TGTGCCAGCAGTTATCCCGGTTTCAAGCAGTTCTTC
CASSYPGFKQFF
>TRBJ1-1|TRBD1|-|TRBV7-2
TGTGACAGCAGCTCTAGGGGACAGAAAGCTTTCTTT
CDSSSRGQKAFF
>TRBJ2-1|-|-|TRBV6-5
TGTGCCAGCAGTTACAATTGGGTTAGCTCCTACAATGAGCAGTTCTTC
CASSYNWVSSYNEQFF
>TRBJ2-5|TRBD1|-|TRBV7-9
TGTGCCAGTAGCTTCCCGGGACAGGGGTGGACCCAGTACTTC
CASSFPGQGWTQYF
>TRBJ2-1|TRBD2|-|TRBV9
TGTGCCAGCAGCATTAGACTAGCAGGGTACAATGAGCAGTTCTTC
CASSIRLAGYNEQFF
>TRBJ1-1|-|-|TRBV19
TGTGCCAGTAGTATAGAGGGTGCGGGTGCTGAAGCTTTCTTT
CASSIEGAGAEAFF
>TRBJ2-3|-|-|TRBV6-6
TGTGCCAGCAGGACTACTTCGCGGGGAGGTACGCAGTATTTT
CASRTTSRGGTQYF
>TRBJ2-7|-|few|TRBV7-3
TGTGCCAGCAGCTTAGGGAGAGTGATATACTACGAGCAGTACTTC
CASSLGRVIYYEQYF
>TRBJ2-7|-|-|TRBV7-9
TGTGCCAGCAGCTTAGGAGGGGCGGGTAGTTCCTACGAGCAGTACTTC
CASSLGGAGSSYEQYF
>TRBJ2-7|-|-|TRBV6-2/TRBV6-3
TGTGCCGTCCTCCCCGGGGAGCAGTACTTC
CAVLPGEQYF
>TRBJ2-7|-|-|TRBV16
TGTGCCAGCAGCCAAGGGGGGAGCGGGCTGGTCGCCTACGAGCAGTACTTC
CASSQGGSGLVAYEQYF
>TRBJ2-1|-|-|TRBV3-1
TGTGCCAGCAGCTTCACCCCCGACAGGCTATACAATGAGCAGTTCTTC
CASSFTPDRLYNEQFF
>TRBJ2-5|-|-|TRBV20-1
TGCAGTGCTGAAAATTCTGGAGAGACCCAGTACTTC
CSAENSGETQYF
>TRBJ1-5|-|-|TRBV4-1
TGCGCCAGCAGCCCCGGGCCGGAACAGCCCCAGCATTTT
CASSPGPEQPQHF
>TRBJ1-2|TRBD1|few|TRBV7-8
TGTGCCAGCAGCCCGCGGGACAGGGGGCCCTCAGCTAACTATGGCTACACCTTC
CASSPRDRGPSANYGYTF
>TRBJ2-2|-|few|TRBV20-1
TGCAGTGCTAGAGACGGTTCGCGGGGACGAGTAACCGGGGAGCTGTTTTTT
CSARDGSRGRVTGELFF
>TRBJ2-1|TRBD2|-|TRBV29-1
TGCAGCGTTGATAGACTAGCGAATGAGCAGTTCTTC
CSVDRLANEQFF
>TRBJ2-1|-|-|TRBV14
TGTGCCAGCAGCCAAGTCCAAGAGCAGTTCTTC
CASSQVQEQFF
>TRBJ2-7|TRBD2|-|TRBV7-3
TGTGCCAGCAGCCTCCGACCCTGGACTAGCGGGAGGGCCCACGAGCAGTACTTC
CASSLRPWTSGRAHEQYF
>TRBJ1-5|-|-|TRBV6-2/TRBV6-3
TGTGCCAGCAGTTACTTCGCTAGCAATCAGCCCCAGCATTTT
CASSYFASNQPQHF
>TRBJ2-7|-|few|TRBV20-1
TGCAGTGCCAAGCGGCTGGGGGGAGATTACGAGCAGTACTTC
CSAKRLGGDYEQYF
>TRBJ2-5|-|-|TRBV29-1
TGCAGCGTTGAAGAGGGGATAGGGAGGTTTATAGAGACCCAGTACTTC
CSVEEGIGRFIETQYF
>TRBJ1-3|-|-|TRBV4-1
TGCGCCAGCAGCCAAGATTCGTGGGGGGCTGGAAACACCATATATTTT
CASSQDSWGAGNTIYF
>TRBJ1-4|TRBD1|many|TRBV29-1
TGCAGCGCGACGGACAGGGGATGGGAAAAACTGTTTTTT
CSATDRGWEKLFF
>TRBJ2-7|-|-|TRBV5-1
TGCGCCAGCAGCCCCTCTCAGGGATCCTACGAGCAGTACTTC
CASSPSQGSYEQYF
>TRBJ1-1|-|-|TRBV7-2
TGTGCCAGCAGTTCTAATAGAGGCAGAATGAACACTGAAGCTTTCTTT
CASSSNRGRMNTEAFF
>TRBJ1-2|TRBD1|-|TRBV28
TGTGCCAGCAGTCGCTCCGGGACAGTGGATATGGACTACACCTTC
CASSRSGTVDMDYTF
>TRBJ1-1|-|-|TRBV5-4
TGTGCCAGCAGCTTGGCGAGGGGACAGAACACTGAAGCTTTCTTT
CASSLARGQNTEAFF
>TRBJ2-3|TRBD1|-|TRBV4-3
TGCGCCAGCAGCCAACAGGACAGGCCGGGAGATACGCAGTATTTT
CASSQQDRPGDTQYF
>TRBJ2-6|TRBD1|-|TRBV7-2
TGTGCCAGCAGCTTACAAGGGGGCGCTGGGGCCAACGTCCTGACTTTC
CASSLQGGAGANVLTF
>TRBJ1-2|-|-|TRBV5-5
TGTGCCAGCAGCTTGGGTCTACTCTTCACCTTC
CASSLGLLFTF
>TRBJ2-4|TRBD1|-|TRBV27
TGTGCCAGCAGGCGGGGACAGGGTGACATTCAGTACTTC
CASRRGQGDIQYF
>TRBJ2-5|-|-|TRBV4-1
TGCGCCAGCAGCCAAGATGCGGAGGGGGGAGAGACCCAGTACTTC
CASSQDAEGGETQYF
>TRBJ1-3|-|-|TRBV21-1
TGTGCCGTTCAAGGGGCCTCTGGAAACACCATATATTTT
CAVQGASGNTIYF
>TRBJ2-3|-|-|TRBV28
TGTGCCAGCACCACCTGGGGGACTTTTACCCTCGAGGGCACAGATACGCAGTATTTT
CASTTWGTFTLEGTDTQYF
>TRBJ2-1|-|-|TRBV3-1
TGTGCCAGCAGCCAAGATATGGACTACTCCTACAATGAGCAGTTCTTC
CASSQDMDYSYNEQFF
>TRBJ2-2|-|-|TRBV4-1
TGCGCCAGCAGCCAATACGGACATACAGTAAACACCGGGGAGCTGTTTTTT
CASSQYGHTVNTGELFF
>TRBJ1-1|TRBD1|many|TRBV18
TGTGCCAGCTCACCCCTCGAGGGGGCTGATGAAGCTTTCTTT
CASSPLEGADEAFF
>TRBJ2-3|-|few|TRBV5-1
TGCGCCAGCACAGGCGGGGCCCCCACAGATACGCAGTATTTT
CASTGGAPTDTQYF
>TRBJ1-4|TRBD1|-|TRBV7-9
TGTGCCAGCAGATCGGGACAGGGGAATGAAAAACTGTTTTTT
CASRSGQGNEKLFF
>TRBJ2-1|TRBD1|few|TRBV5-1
TGCGCCAGCAGCACCGGGACAGGGGGTACGATGCCCTACAATGAGCAGTTCTTC
CASSTGTGGTMPYNEQFF
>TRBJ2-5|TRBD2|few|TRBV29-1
TGCAGCGCATGGACTAGCAAAGAGACCCAGTACTTC
CSAWTSKETQYF